Below, 27 T cell receptor beta chains from the same sample are listed, as sequenced in a study of blood T cell repertoires in COVID-19. Sequencing used immunoSEQ multiplex PCR; TCRdb keeps in-frame clones, though not all of them. The table lists fewer than 350,000 clones, under 95% of them singletons. Sequences were obtained from PBMCs or T cells enriched from blood (not recorded which). The receptors here all came from a woman aged 40 to 55 with acute COVID-19.

The chain couples TRBV25-1 to TRBJ2-5; TRBD1 aligns across 8 bases. This CDR3 region has 13 residues. CDR1 is MGHDK, CDR2 SYGVNS, per germline. Trimming cost V 9 bases and J 7 bases; bases outside gene matches: 10. The CDR3 spells CASSGQGVGTQYF. The CDR3 DNA sequence: TGTGCCAGTTCTGGACAGGGAGTAGGGACCCAGTACTTC.

This rearrangement joins TRBV21-1 to TRBJ1-3; the table calls TRBD1, which could not be checked here. TRBV21-1 is a pseudogene segment. The CDR3 contains 19 residues. CDR3 in amino acids: CASSKPAGQGILTGNTIYF. The CDR3 nucleotides read TGTGCCAGCAGCAAACCCGCGGGACAGGGGATTCTGACTGGAAACACCATATATTTT.

Remarks on this clone: The sample carries other DNA sequences with the same CDR3. The rearrangement links TRBV29-1 to TRBJ1-1, with a possible D match to TRBD1 (6 bases). V lost 4 bases, J lost 4 bases, and 7 bases lay in between. The CDR3 totals 11 residues. Per germline, CDR1 SQVTM and CDR2 ANQGSEA. The CDR3 sequence: CSVVRGTEAFF. The CDR3, as DNA: TGCAGCGTTGTCAGGGGCACTGAAGCTTTCTTT.

V is TRBV24-1 and J is TRBJ2-1; 9 bases are shared with TRBD2. CDR3 length equals 15 residues. J was trimmed by 7 bases and V by 3 bases; bases with no gene match: 6. Germline V gene sequence: CDR1 KGHDR, CDR2 SFDVKD. The CDR3 sequence is CATSDVSGGPNEQFF. The CDR3 DNA reads TGTGCCACCAGTGATGTTAGCGGGGGACCGAATGAGCAGTTCTTC.

This chain links TRBV7-9 with TRBJ2-7; no definite D call. This CDR3 is 11 amino acids long. V lost 5 bases to trimming and J lost 7 bases, with 9 bases between them. Germline V gene sequence: CDR1 SEHNR, CDR2 FQNEAQ (reference sequence). CDR3 sequence: CASSNTVEQYF. As DNA, the CDR3 is TGTGCCAGCAGCAATACAGTTGAGCAGTACTTC. Based on the CDR3 plus reference TRBV7-9 and TRBJ2-7, the full variable domain is DTGVSQNPRHKITKRGQNVTFRCDPISEHNRLYWYRQTLGQGPEFLTYFQNEAQLEKSRLLSDRFSAERPKGSFSTLEIQRTEQGDSAMYLCASSNTVEQYFGPGTRLTVT.

V and J are TRBV24-1 and TRBJ2-5; TRBD2 agrees at 9 bases. CDR3 length: 16 amino acids. The trim removed 0 bases at V and 3 bases at J, leaving 4 bases unmatched. CDR1 is KGHDR, CDR2 SFDVKD, per germline. CDR3 in amino acids: CATSDLPGLAKETQYF. Written as DNA, the CDR3 is TGTGCCACCAGTGATTTGCCGGGACTAGCAAAAGAGACCCAGTACTTC.

This chain joins TRBV28 and TRBJ1-2, with 7 bases matching TRBD1. The V and J ends lost 8 bases and 0 bases, in that order; junction bases with no gene match: 3. CDR1 and CDR2 from the germline V gene are MDHEN and SYDVKM. The CDR3 extends over 13 amino acids. DNA of the CDR3: TGTGCCAGCCTAGGACAGGCTAACTATGGCTACACCTTC. This codes for CASLGQANYGYTF.

The rearrangement uses TRBV5-1 and TRBJ2-2; D not resolved. The CDR3 is 15 residues long. V was shortened by 0 bases and J by 5 bases, with 11 bases between the two germline ends. Germline-derived CDR1 and CDR2 are SGHRS and YFSETQ. The CDR3 protein is CASSLESPTTGELFF. CDR3 nucleotides: TGCGCCAGCAGCTTGGAGAGCCCCACGACCGGGGAGCTGTTTTTT.

V usage is TRBV9 and J usage is TRBJ2-3; D may be TRBD1 (6 bases). V was trimmed by 3 bases and J by 2 bases, leaving 16 bases between them. CDR1 is SGDLS, CDR2 YYNGEE, per germline. The CDR3 spans 16 residues. The CDR3 nucleotides are TGTGCCAGCAGCGAGGAGGACAGCGATTACACAGATACGCAGTATTTT. It yields the protein CASSEEDSDYTDTQYF.

The chain has TRBV6-5 and TRBJ1-5; D call uncertain. The germline V gene has CDR1 MNHEY and CDR2 SVGAGI. The CDR3 is made up of 15 amino acids. V lost 2 bases to trimming and J lost 7 bases, with 15 bases between them. This chain's CDR3 is CASSYAFAIGQPQHF. CDR3 in DNA: TGTGCCAGCAGTTACGCATTCGCCATCGGGCAGCCCCAGCATTTT.

This rearrangement joins TRBV2 to TRBJ1-6, with 7 bases that match TRBD1. Germline V gene data show CDR1 as SNHLY and CDR2 as FYNNEI. The V segment lost 6 bases and the J segment 7 bases; nucleotides outside the gene matches: 9. The CDR3 runs 15 residues. This CDR3 is CASRSRDSQNSPLHF. The DNA for the CDR3 is TGTGCCAGCAGGTCCCGGGACAGCCAAAATTCACCCCTCCACTTT.

V gene TRBV6-2 or TRBV6-3 combines with J gene TRBJ1-2, with D unclear. Germline V CDR1 and CDR2: MNHEY, SVGEGT. This CDR3 has 13 amino acids. Trimming took off 4 bases at V and 4 bases at J, with 10 bases between the two ends. In DNA, the CDR3 is TGTGCCAGCAGTTCGGTACAGCCCTATGGCTACACCTTC. Translating it yields CASSSVQPYGYTF.

The rearrangement uses TRBV7-2 and TRBJ1-5, with 8 bases lining up with TRBD1. The CDR3 runs 17 residues. Germline CDR1 SGHTA, CDR2 FQGNSA. V gave up 1 base and J gave up 0 bases; unmatched junction bases: 5. The CDR3 loop reads CASSLVGTGLSNQPQHF. The CDR3 DNA reads TGTGCCAGCAGCTTAGTGGGGACAGGACTTAGCAATCAGCCCCAGCATTTT.

The V and J genes are TRBV6-5 and TRBJ1-6; a weak D match, TRBD1 (6 bases). V lost 0 bases and J lost 7, with 10 bases in between. The CDR3 length is 15 residues. Germline V lookup: CDR1 MNHEY, CDR2 SVGAGI. The CDR3 loop reads CASSYSPDRNSPLHF. The CDR3 region has the DNA TGTGCCAGCAGTTACTCCCCCGACAGGAATTCACCCCTCCACTTT.

V usage is TRBV5-4 and J usage is TRBJ1-2; possibly TRBD1 for D (5 bases). Germline V gene data show CDR1 as SGHNT and CDR2 as YYREEE (reference sequence). Trimming left V 0 bases short and J 4 bases short, with 10 bases between. This CDR3 contains 14 residues. DNA for the CDR3: TGTGCCAGCAGCTTGGCAGGGCTGCCCTATGGCTACACCTTC. Encoded protein: CASSLAGLPYGYTF.

As for this clone: The missing conserved phenylalanine or tryptophan at the end of this CDR3 makes a read error likely. The DNA is left out, because the CDR3 cannot be placed on it with certainty; the CDR3 is given as TCRdb lists it. The chain couples TRBV6-1 to TRBJ1-4. Germline loops: CDR1 MNHNS, CDR2 SASEGT. The CDR3 spans 15 amino acids, including both terminal residues. CDR3 amino acids: CASSESGGHSLWGNV.

This chain links TRBV7-9 with TRBJ1-2; 8 nucleotides match TRBD1. Germline V gene sequence: CDR1 SEHNR, CDR2 FQNEAQ (reference sequence). The CDR3 runs 15 residues. V lost 5 bases and J lost 6; bases outside the gene matches: 11. The CDR3 spells CASSKVAGGADGYTF. The CDR3 DNA sequence: TGTGCCAGCAGCAAAGTGGCAGGGGGCGCAGATGGCTACACCTTC. The variable domain in full, completed from reference TRBV7-9 and TRBJ1-2, reads DTGVSQNPRHKITKRGQNVTFRCDPISEHNRLYWYRQTLGQGPEFLTYFQNEAQLEKSRLLSDRFSAERPKGSFSTLEIQRTEQGDSAMYLCASSKVAGGADGYTFGSGTRLTVV.

The V call is TRBV6-5, the J call TRBJ2-7, with TRBD2 matching 9 bases. Germline-derived CDR1 and CDR2 are MNHEY and SVGAGI. Trimming removed 6 bases from V and 9 bases from J; junction bases left unmatched: 12. The CDR3 consists of 14 residues. CDR3 coding DNA: TGTGCCAGCAGCGGGACTAGCAGGGTTTTGGGGCAGTACTTC. Residues: CASSGTSRVLGQYF.

This clone was counted a single time. V is TRBV7-9 and J is TRBJ2-2; tentatively, D is TRBD2 (6 bases). V was cut by 1 base and J by 5 bases, with 14 bases left in between. CDR3 length: 16 residues. Germline values: CDR1 SEHNR, CDR2 FQNEAQ (reference sequence). This CDR3 is CASSLGAGRRTGELFF. The DNA for the CDR3 is TGTGCCAGCAGCTTAGGGGCAGGGAGGAGGACCGGGGAGCTGTTTTTT.

The genes are TRBV18 and TRBJ1-1, with 8 positions matching TRBD1. The CDR3 sequence is 15 residues long. Germline assignment: CDR1 KGHSH and CDR2 LQKENI. Trimming cost V 0 bases and J 7 bases; bases outside gene matches: 7. CDR3 loop: CASSPPTGVAFEAFF. Here the CDR3 DNA reads TGTGCCAGCTCACCACCGACAGGGGTGGCCTTTGAAGCTTTCTTT.

CDR3 loop: CASSLAGDETQYF. CDR3 coding DNA: TGCGCCAGCAGCTTGGCGGGGGATGAGACCCAGTACTTC. The chain recombines TRBV5-1 with TRBJ2-5; TRBD2 is a possible D gene (6 bases). Trimming stripped 0 bases from V and 5 bases from J, with 8 bases between. The CDR3 extends over 13 amino acids. Germline V gene sequence: CDR1 SGHRS, CDR2 YFSETQ.

The rearrangement links TRBV6-5 to TRBJ2-7; 8 bases are shared with TRBD2. The V gene's germline CDR1 is MNHEY and CDR2 SVGAGI. Unmatched junction bases numbered 10, after V lost 6 bases and J lost 3 bases. This CDR3 contains 15 residues. Written as DNA, the CDR3 is TGTGCCAGCAGCACGGGGGGGAGTTCAAGCTACGAGCAGTACTTC. Amino acid sequence: CASSTGGSSSYEQYF.

The rearrangement joins TRBV7-9 to TRBJ1-5, with D unclear. From germline, CDR1 is SEHNR and CDR2 FQNEAQ (reference sequence). V dropped 1 base and J dropped 6 bases, with 10 bases sitting between them. CDR3 length equals 14 residues. Here the CDR3 reads CASSLGRSGQPQHF. For the CDR3, the DNA is TGTGCCAGCAGCTTAGGGAGATCGGGTCAGCCCCAGCATTTT.

This clone appeared once. This chain joins TRBV2 and TRBJ1-5; TRBD1 might be the D (6 bases). Germline assignment: CDR1 SNHLY and CDR2 FYNNEI. CDR3 length: 15 amino acids. V was shortened by 4 bases and J by 6 bases, with 16 bases between the two germline ends. In DNA, the CDR3 is TGTGCCAGCAGTGGGGCAGGGGTGTTTACTCAGCCCCAGCATTTT. As protein: CASSGAGVFTQPQHF.

The chain uses TRBV23-1 and TRBJ1-2, with no clear D. TRBV23-1 has ORF status, its function being uncertain. Trimming removed 0 bases at V and 2 bases at J, with 7 bases between. CDR3 size: 14 residues. The CDR3 DNA reads TGCGCCAGCAGTCAATCGACGGAGAACTATGGCTACACCTTC. Translating it yields CASSQSTENYGYTF.

The chain employs TRBV19 and TRBJ2-2; maybe TRBD2 (6 bases). With 4 bases removed from V and 2 bases from J, the gap between germline ends came to 14 bases. Germline CDR1 is LNHDA and CDR2 is SQIVND (reference sequence). This CDR3 comprises 16 residues. The CDR3 is CASSKDGGTNTGELFF. Here the CDR3 DNA reads TGTGCCAGTAGTAAGGACGGGGGAACAAACACCGGGGAGCTGTTTTTT. Full variable domain (outside the CDR3, taken from reference TRBV19 and TRBJ2-2): DGGITQSPKYLFRKEGQNVTLSCEQNLNHDAMYWYRQDPGQGLRLIYYSQIVNDFQKGDIAEGYSVSREKKESFPLTVTSAQKNPTAFYLCASSKDGGTNTGELFFGEGSRLTVL.

The rearrangement joins TRBV5-1 to TRBJ2-2; 8 nucleotides agree with TRBD1. V gave up 4 bases and J gave up 4 bases; unmatched junction bases: 3. Per the germline V gene, CDR1 is SGHRS and CDR2 is YFSETQ. The CDR3 has 14 amino acids. CDR3 amino acids: CASSVRGPTGELFF. In DNA form, the CDR3 reads TGCGCCAGCAGCGTCAGGGGGCCCACCGGGGAGCTGTTTTTT.